The subject of this entry is one TCR beta chain. The data derive from a study of blood T cell repertoires in COVID-19. The table came from immunoSEQ multiplex PCR; TCRdb's copy has only in-frame clones and leaves some out. Of about 150,000 clones in the sample, over 75% are singletons; the top ten hold roughly 13%. V was clipped by 6 bases and J by 0 bases; unmatched bases: 15. Germline V gene data show CDR1 as MNHNY and CDR2 as SVGAGI (reference sequence). CDR3 length equals 20 residues. The source is a man aged 65 to 85 who had recovered from COVID-19. The J gene is TRBJ2-6, the V gene TRBV6-6; TRBD1 agrees at 9 bases. The sequenced sample consisted of peripheral blood. CDR3 bases: TGTGCCAGCAGCCATAAGCTCGGACAGGGGTTCAGCTCTGGGGCCAACGTCCTGACTTTC. Translation gives CASSHKLGQGFSSGANVLTF.